This is a list of T cell receptor beta chains from one sample in a study of CD8 T cells in Susac syndrome. TCRdb independently ran MiXCR on the immunoSEQ multiplex PCR reads; one entry per CDR3 protein. Of roughly 200,000 distinct CDR3 sequences in the sample, around 94% are singletons; the top ten hold over 0.095%. The sequenced material came from CD4+ T cells from PBMCs. These receptor sequences come from a human donor with Susac syndrome. Each CDR3 is given with its conserved first and last residue.

v_gene,CDR3aa
TRBV11-2,CASSLAGLAGGLINEQFF
TRBV20-1,CSARWGALNTEAFF
TRBV7-9,CASSLARDQLYEQYF
TRBV13,CASSESGGETQYF
TRBV20-1,CSARPGAGETQYF
TRBV4-2,CASSPQPFIGELFF
TRBV7-2,CASSSRGGNQPQHF
TRBV7-2,CASSSHRVMTGNTIYF
TRBV7-2,CASSSTGLNYGYTF
TRBV15,CATSRDLPGMGTQYF
TRBV20-1,CSARDTRQGRSGDTQYF
TRBV20-1,CSAADRNTEAFF
TRBV30,CAWSGVRDSPLHF
TRBV7-2,CASSLTGTKNIQYF
TRBV7-9,CASSLTGNRETQYF
TRBV6-6,CASRPGQEHSPLHF
TRBV20-1,CSARLGNTGELFF
TRBV15,CATSRATSSWTGNYGYTF
TRBV7-3,CASSYQPTDTQYF
TRBV24-1,CATSDRDSNQPQHF
TRBV7-2,CASSYGQGALGEQYF
TRBV7-9,CASTLLGGSYGYTF
TRBV12-3/TRBV12-4,CASSLRGANSPLHF
TRBV29-1,CSVVPGQGNYGYTF
TRBV29-1,CSVGDRRYQETQYF
TRBV5-1,CASSLDWAQETQYF
TRBV2,CASSLGPVGYGYTF
TRBV20-1,CSAGGQGVYEQYF
TRBV5-4,CASSLPDRQFYEQYF
TRBV9,CASSVGEDQPQHF
TRBV7-2,CASSPYGGELFF
TRBV6-5,CASSWTGGGLDTQYF
TRBV20-1,CSVMRTGVELYTF
TRBV2,CASNWDRGYGYTF
TRBV29-1,CSLSQGVRGRCNYGYTF
TRBV7-8,CASSLEEGSTEAFF
TRBV6-5,CASSYGKGRTEAFF
TRBV13,CASSIRQGWPEAFF
TRBV29-1,CSVVRNPGYEQYF
TRBV25-1,CASSPTGGNTEAFF
TRBV5-1,CASSPNTGELFF
TRBV7-9,CASAEEADTQYF
TRBV15,CATNRGPSNEKLFF
TRBV6-6,CASSYAGLNYGYTF
TRBV7-3,CASSLGGPSYNEQFF
TRBV3-1,CASSQTGGHEKLFF
TRBV30,CAWSIRGRNSPLHF
TRBV5-8,CASSLRDLYF